Each of the 29 T cell receptor beta chains below was sequenced from the same sample in a study of T cell responses to AZD1222 COVID-19 vaccine. Data came from immunoSEQ multiplex PCR; TCRdb stores just in-frame clones and leaves some out. The table has 65,000 to 85,000 clones, approximately 91% seen once. The sample here was peripheral blood, taken on day 0 of AZD1222 vaccination. The receptors were gathered from an adult in good health.

The chain couples TRBV2 to TRBJ2-5; D may be TRBD2 (6 bases). V dropped 8 bases and J dropped 0 bases, with 10 bases sitting between them. The CDR3 contains 13 residues. CDR1 is SNHLY and CDR2 is FYNNEI in the germline V gene. The CDR3 nucleotides are TGTGCCAGCCTTGAGCGGGACCAAGAGACCCAGTACTTC. Its protein product is CASLERDQETQYF.

V and J are TRBV27 and TRBJ2-1, with a possible D match to TRBD2 (6 bases). This CDR3 contains 15 residues. Germline assignment: CDR1 MNHEY and CDR2 SMNVEV (reference sequence). V lost 6 bases and J lost 0, with 12 bases in between. DNA for the CDR3: TGTGCCAGCAGCCTCCCGGGGGTCTCCTACAATGAGCAGTTCTTC. Protein: CASSLPGVSYNEQFF.

V gene TRBV19 combines with J gene TRBJ2-3; D is possibly TRBD2 (6 bases). Germline V gives CDR1 LNHDA, CDR2 SQIVND (reference sequence). With 4 bases removed from V and 3 bases from J, the gap between germline ends came to 8 bases. The CDR3 is 13 amino acids. This chain's CDR3 is CASSRLGTDTQYF. CDR3 coding DNA: TGTGCCAGTAGTAGACTAGGAACAGATACGCAGTATTTT.

The chain employs TRBV4-1 and TRBJ2-1; 14 bases map to TRBD2. CDR1 and CDR2 (germline): MGHRA, YSYEKL. The CDR3 is 17 amino acids. V lost 4 bases and J lost 1; bases outside the gene matches: 3. CDR3 bases: TGCGCCAGCAGCCGGGGACTAGCGGGAGCTTCCTACAATGAGCAGTTCTTC. Protein product: CASSRGLAGASYNEQFF.

This clone was detected a few times. The J gene is TRBJ1-2, the V gene TRBV29-1, with a tentative D call TRBD1 (6 bases). CDR1 and CDR2 (germline): SQVTM, ANQGSEA. Trimming removed 6 bases from V and 8 bases from J, with 16 bases in between. CDR3 size: 12 residues. The CDR3 region is CSVRRGPQGYTF. The CDR3 DNA reads TGCAGCGTCCGACGGGGGCCCCAGGGCTACACCTTC.

The chain links TRBV7-9 to TRBJ2-5, with a possible D match to TRBD2 (5 bases). The CDR3 covers 15 residues. The V end lost 1 base, the J end lost 3 bases, and 12 bases lay between the germline ends. Germline CDR1 reads SEHNR; CDR2 reads FQNEAQ (reference sequence). CDR3 amino acids: CASSLGTHQEETQYF. CDR3 DNA: TGTGCCAGCAGCTTAGGGACTCACCAAGAAGAGACCCAGTACTTC.

V is TRBV4-1 and J is TRBJ2-2; 9 bases fit TRBD1. CDR1 MGHRA and CDR2 YSYEKL come from the germline V gene. V dropped 0 bases and J dropped 5; count of bases not matched to a gene: 13. CDR3 size: 19 residues. The CDR3 region has the DNA TGCGCCAGCAGCCAAGATCGGGAAGATCAGGGGACAGGGACCGGGGAGCTGTTTTTT. It is translated as CASSQDREDQGTGTGELFF.

This sequence joins TRBV12-3 or TRBV12-4 and TRBJ1-5; D is uncertain. The V and J ends lost 3 bases and 8 bases respectively, with 8 bases between them. This CDR3 comprises 12 residues. CDR3 loop: CASSFATEPQHF. In DNA form, the CDR3 reads TGTGCCAGCAGTTTCGCCACTGAGCCCCAGCATTTT.

The chain has TRBV21-1 and TRBJ2-1; no DNA check was done on the table's D call, TRBD1. TRBV21-1 is deemed a pseudogene. The CDR3 contains 13 residues. In nucleotides, the CDR3 is TGTGCCAGCAGCACAGGGCGTGTAAATGAGCAGTTCTTC. Its protein product is CASSTGRVNEQFF.

V usage is TRBV14 and J usage is TRBJ2-5, with a tentative D call TRBD2 (6 bases). The CDR3 has 13 residues. Germline V gene sequence: CDR1 SGHDN, CDR2 FVKESK. The V gene lost 8 bases and the J gene lost 7 bases, with 17 bases spanning the gap. The CDR3 is CASAGLADGTQYF. The DNA for the CDR3 is TGTGCCAGCGCCGGGTTAGCGGATGGGACCCAGTACTTC.

This clone was seen a handful of times. Written as DNA, the CDR3 is TGTGCCTGGAGGCACCAGGGGCTATATGGCTACACCTTC. This codes for CAWRHQGLYGYTF. The genes are TRBV30 and TRBJ1-2, with D possibly being TRBD1 (6 bases). Germline CDR1 reads GTSNPN; CDR2 reads SVGIG (reference sequence). CDR3 length: 13 residues. Trimming took off 3 bases at V and 5 bases at J, with 13 bases between the two ends.

This chain joins TRBV21-1 and TRBJ2-4; TRBD1, as called in the table, went unchecked against the DNA. TRBV21-1 is labeled a pseudogene. The CDR3 is made up of 16 amino acids. CDR3: CASSHLTGVAKNIQYF. The CDR3 DNA sequence: TGTGCCAGCAGCCACCTGACAGGTGTAGCCAAAAACATTCAGTACTTC.

This chain links TRBV10-3 with TRBJ2-3; 14 nucleotides match TRBD2. CDR3 size: 19 residues. With 2 bases clipped from V and 2 bases from J, the junction kept 9 bases outside the gene matches. Germline loops: CDR1 ENHRY, CDR2 SYGVKD. CDR3 sequence: CAISETSWTSGGYTDTQYF. Written as DNA, the CDR3 is TGTGCCATCAGTGAGACCTCCTGGACTAGCGGGGGGTACACAGATACGCAGTATTTT.

The chain joins TRBV2 to TRBJ2-1; maybe TRBD2 (6 bases). This CDR3 has 12 amino acids. Trimming cost V 6 bases and J 10 bases, with 13 bases left between them. Per germline, CDR1 SNHLY and CDR2 FYNNEI. In DNA form, the CDR3 reads TGTGCCAGCAGCGATATAGGAGGGGAGCAGTTCTTC. Amino acids: CASSDIGGEQFF.

A word on this clone: The sample holds other DNA sequences that translate to the same CDR3. DNA for the CDR3: TGTGCCAGCAGCCCGGGGCTTGGCTCCTACAATGAGCAGTTCTTC. It yields the protein CASSPGLGSYNEQFF. The chain combines TRBV28 with TRBJ2-1; the D call may be TRBD1 or TRBD2 (5 bases each). Trimming removed 6 bases at V and 0 bases at J, with 12 bases between. CDR3 size: 15 residues. Germline loops: CDR1 MDHEN, CDR2 SYDVKM.

In nucleotides, the CDR3 is TGTGCCAGCAGCTTATGGGCGGGAGCAAGCACAGATACGCAGTATTTT. It specifies CASSLWAGASTDTQYF. The genes are TRBV7-9 and TRBJ2-3; the match to TRBD2 covers 7 bases. This CDR3 contains 16 residues. The germline CDR1 and CDR2 sequences are SEHNR and FQNEAQ (reference sequence). V gave up 2 bases and J gave up 0 bases; unmatched junction bases: 5.

V and J are TRBV21-1 and TRBJ2-7; TRBD2, as called in the table, went unchecked against the DNA. TRBV21-1 is a documented pseudogene. This CDR3 region has 12 residues. This chain's CDR3 is CASRKLSYEQYV. The CDR3 region has the DNA TGTGCCAGCAGAAAACTCTCCTACGAGCAGTACGTC.

This chain uses TRBV19 with TRBJ2-3, with TRBD2 matching 8 bases. V dropped 5 bases and J dropped 0; count of bases not matched to a gene: 4. In germline, CDR1 is LNHDA, CDR2 SQIVND (reference sequence). This CDR3 contains 15 residues. CDR3 nucleotide sequence: TGTGCCAGTAGTGACACTAGCGGTAGCACAGATACGCAGTATTTT. As protein: CASSDTSGSTDTQYF.

The V call is TRBV6-6, the J call TRBJ1-2; a weak D match, TRBD1 (5 bases). Germline V CDR1 and CDR2: MNHNY, SVGAGI (reference sequence). The CDR3 has 14 amino acids. V gave up 8 bases and J gave up 5 bases, with 18 bases separating them. CDR3 amino acids: CASGQTRGIYGYTF. Written as DNA, the CDR3 is TGTGCCAGCGGCCAAACCCGGGGGATTTATGGCTACACCTTC.

This chain uses TRBV7-9 with TRBJ2-3; TRBD2 is a possible D gene (5 bases). CDR1 and CDR2 from the germline V gene are SEHNR and FQNEAQ (reference sequence). This CDR3 comprises 15 residues. Trimming took 5 bases from V and 4 from J, leaving 16 bases between them. CDR3: CASSLEGRRADTQYF. DNA of the CDR3: TGTGCCAGCAGCCTTGAGGGTAGGCGCGCAGATACGCAGTATTTT.

This chain joins TRBV5-4 and TRBJ2-2; D is perhaps TRBD1 or TRBD2 (7 bases each). The CDR3 runs 17 residues. Germline-derived CDR1 and CDR2 are SGHNT and YYREEE (reference sequence). The V end lost 3 bases, the J end lost 1 base, and 16 bases lay between the germline ends. The CDR3 spells CASSSGGAVLNTGELFF. The DNA for the CDR3 is TGTGCCAGCAGCTCAGGGGGGGCGGTCTTGAACACCGGGGAGCTGTTTTTT.

The gene calls are TRBV27 and TRBJ1-3; TRBD1 agrees at 7 bases. CDR3 length: 14 amino acids. Germline V lookup: CDR1 MNHEY, CDR2 SMNVEV (reference sequence). With 0 bases clipped from V and 9 bases from J, the junction kept 5 bases outside the gene matches. The CDR3 sequence is CASSLSGTAGTIYF. As DNA, the CDR3 is TGTGCCAGCAGTTTATCGGGGACAGCGGGCACCATATATTTT.

This chain links TRBV2 with TRBJ2-5; TRBD2 agrees at 11 bases. The V gene's germline CDR1 is SNHLY and CDR2 FYNNEI. The length of the CDR3 is 14 residues. The J segment lost 4 bases and the V segment lost 6 bases, leaving 4 bases of the junction unmatched. CDR3 in amino acids: CASSSSGRAETQYF. The CDR3 DNA reads as TGTGCCAGCAGCAGTAGCGGGAGGGCAGAGACCCAGTACTTC. The variable domain in full, completed from reference TRBV2 and TRBJ2-5, reads EPEVTQTPSHQVTQMGQEVILRCVPISNHLYFYWYRQILGQKVEFLVSFYNNEISEKSEIFDDQFSVERPDGSNFTLKIRSTKLEDSAMYFCASSSSGRAETQYFGPGTRLLVL.

In its sample, this clone was seen once. Here the CDR3 reads CASSPPGQWANEKLFF. In nucleotides, the CDR3 is TGTGCCAGCAGTCCCCCCGGACAGTGGGCTAATGAAAAACTGTTTTTT. The V and J genes are TRBV28 and TRBJ1-4; a possible D gene is TRBD1 (6 bases). V shed 5 bases and J shed 3 bases, with 16 bases lying between them. The CDR3 is made up of 16 amino acids. The germline CDR1 and CDR2 sequences are MDHEN and SYDVKM.

The chain recombines TRBV7-9 with TRBJ1-1; 10 nucleotides align to TRBD1. The CDR3 totals 14 residues. J lost 3 bases, V lost 5 bases, and 3 bases had no gene match. Per the germline V gene, CDR1 is SEHNR and CDR2 is FQNEAQ (reference sequence). DNA of the CDR3: TGTGCCAGCAGCCTAGGACAGGGGGACACTGAAGCTTTCTTT. It yields the protein CASSLGQGDTEAFF.

The genes are TRBV7-8 and TRBJ1-1; no reliable D call. CDR3 length: 12 amino acids. V was shortened by 4 bases and J by 10 bases, with 13 bases between the two germline ends. CDR1 SGHVS and CDR2 FQNEAQ come from the germline V gene. The CDR3 spells CASSSLFATAFF. In DNA, the CDR3 is TGTGCCAGCAGCTCCCTTTTCGCGACAGCTTTCTTT. Combining the CDR3 with reference TRBV7-8 and TRBJ1-1 gives the whole variable domain GAGVSQSPRYKVAKRGQDVALRCDPISGHVSLFWYQQALGQGPEFLTYFQNEAQLDKSGLPSDRFFAERPEGSVSTLKIQRTQQEDSAVYLCASSSLFATAFFGQGTRLTVV.

The chain is built from TRBV7-8 and TRBJ1-4; D perhaps matches TRBD1 (6 bases). Germline V gives CDR1 SGHVS, CDR2 FQNEAQ. This CDR3 has 15 residues. The ends were cut back, 1 base at V and 3 bases at J, with 9 bases in the middle. CDR3 nucleotides: TGTGCCAGCAGCTTAGTGGGGGCCTCTAATGAAAAACTGTTTTTT. This gives the protein CASSLVGASNEKLFF.

CDR3 DNA: TGTGCCAGCAGTCAGCGGGAGCCGGCCTACAATGAGCAGTTCTTC. As protein: CASSQREPAYNEQFF. The chain is built from TRBV28 and TRBJ2-1, with 8 bases that match TRBD2. Looked up from germline, CDR1 is MDHEN and CDR2 is SYDVKM. Losses at the gene ends were 5 bases for V and 2 bases for J; bases not matched to a gene: 5. This CDR3 comprises 15 residues.

This clone showed up just once. The rearrangement joins TRBV18 to TRBJ1-2; 7 bases map to TRBD1. The germline CDR1 and CDR2 sequences are KGHSH and LQKENI. The V segment lost 2 bases and the J segment 8 bases; nucleotides outside the gene matches: 14. The length of the CDR3 is 16 residues. The CDR3 coding sequence is TGTGCCAGCTCACCAATAAGACAGGGTTTAGGGGACGGCTACACCTTC. It translates to CASSPIRQGLGDGYTF.